A selection of T cell receptor beta chains follows, all from one sample in a study of blood T cell repertoires in COVID-19. Clones were sequenced by immunoSEQ multiplex PCR, and TCRdb holds only the in-frame ones, with some missing. The sample shows about 99,000 clones, approximately 85% of them seen only once. The sequenced sample was peripheral blood. The source of these receptors is an elderly woman with active or convalescent COVID-19. Each CDR3 is given with its conserved first and last residue. The D gene is left open where the match is weak. The size of a clone is reported for some rows only, either as once, few or many, or as a class for expanded clones.

v_gene: TRBV10-3; j_gene: TRBJ1-1; d_gene: NA; abundance: NA; CDR3nt: TGTGCCACCTCGACAGGAGCGAACACTGAAGCTTTCTTT; CDR3aa: CATSTGANTEAFF
v_gene: TRBV2; j_gene: TRBJ2-7; d_gene: NA; abundance: few; CDR3nt: TGTGCCAGCAGTGAAGGGCGACCGAGGTACGAGCAGTACTTC; CDR3aa: CASSEGRPRYEQYF
v_gene: TRBV15; j_gene: TRBJ2-7; d_gene: NA; abundance: NA; CDR3nt: TGTGCCACCAGCCAATTCGGAGACCACTACGAGCAGTACTTC; CDR3aa: CATSQFGDHYEQYF
v_gene: TRBV5-1; j_gene: TRBJ1-1; d_gene: NA; abundance: NA; CDR3nt: TGCGCCAGCAGCCTAGGGGCCATGAACACTGAAGCTTTCTTT; CDR3aa: CASSLGAMNTEAFF
v_gene: TRBV4-1; j_gene: TRBJ2-5; d_gene: TRBD2; abundance: NA; CDR3nt: TGCGCCAGCAGCAATCCGGGACTAAGAAAAGAGACCCAGTACTTC; CDR3aa: CASSNPGLRKETQYF
v_gene: TRBV4-1; j_gene: TRBJ1-2; d_gene: TRBD1; abundance: NA; CDR3nt: TGCGCCAGCAGCCAACCGGACAGGGAAGGGTATGGCTACACCTTC; CDR3aa: CASSQPDREGYGYTF
v_gene: TRBV6-2/TRBV6-3; j_gene: TRBJ1-6; d_gene: NA; abundance: NA; CDR3nt: TGTGCCAGCAGTCTCGACAGGCGGGTACCTCGTTCACCCCTCCACTTT; CDR3aa: CASSLDRRVPRSPLHF
v_gene: TRBV9; j_gene: TRBJ2-7; d_gene: TRBD2; abundance: NA; CDR3nt: TGTGCCAGCAGCGTAGGAACGGCCACGGCGGCGGGGGAATACGAGCAGTACTTC; CDR3aa: CASSVGTATAAGEYEQYF
v_gene: TRBV28; j_gene: TRBJ1-2; d_gene: TRBD1; abundance: NA; CDR3nt: TGTGCCAGCAGTTTCACAGGGGTCTATGGCTACACCTTC; CDR3aa: CASSFTGVYGYTF
v_gene: TRBV7-2; j_gene: TRBJ2-5; d_gene: NA; abundance: NA; CDR3nt: TGTGCCAGCAGCTTAGTACTAGCCTCCGAGACCCAGTACTTC; CDR3aa: CASSLVLASETQYF
v_gene: TRBV6-6; j_gene: TRBJ2-5; d_gene: NA; abundance: NA; CDR3nt: TGTGCCAGCAGGATCCCAGGGGCACGGGAGACCCAGTACTTC; CDR3aa: CASRIPGARETQYF
v_gene: TRBV5-1; j_gene: TRBJ2-1; d_gene: NA; abundance: few; CDR3nt: TGCGCCAGCAGCTTGGCCCAGGGTAGACTCAATGAGCAGTTCTTC; CDR3aa: CASSLAQGRLNEQFF
v_gene: TRBV9; j_gene: TRBJ2-2; d_gene: NA; abundance: NA; CDR3nt: TGTGCCAGCAGCGCTACAGGGAACACCGGGGAGCTGTTTTTT; CDR3aa: CASSATGNTGELFF
v_gene: TRBV29-1; j_gene: TRBJ1-2; d_gene: TRBD1; abundance: NA; CDR3nt: TGCAGCGTTCAGCCGGGGACAGAGCTCTATGGCTACACCTTC; CDR3aa: CSVQPGTELYGYTF
v_gene: TRBV30; j_gene: TRBJ2-7; d_gene: NA; abundance: NA; CDR3nt: TGTGCCTGGAGTGTAGCGACGGGGGTGTATAACTACGAGCAGTACTTC; CDR3aa: CAWSVATGVYNYEQYF
v_gene: TRBV4-3; j_gene: TRBJ1-5; d_gene: NA; abundance: NA; CDR3nt: TGCGCCAGCAGCCAAGATGGGGGGGGCAATCAGCCCCAGCATTTT; CDR3aa: CASSQDGGGNQPQHF
v_gene: TRBV5-8; j_gene: TRBJ2-1; d_gene: TRBD1; abundance: NA; CDR3nt: TGTGCCAGCAGCTTGGCGGGACAGGGCGATGAGCAGTTCTTC; CDR3aa: CASSLAGQGDEQFF
v_gene: TRBV10-3; j_gene: TRBJ1-1; d_gene: NA; abundance: NA; CDR3nt: TGTGCCATCAGTGAGTCGCGGGGGGCGGCGAGGACTGAAGCTTTCTTT; CDR3aa: CAISESRGAARTEAFF
v_gene: TRBV11-2; j_gene: TRBJ1-2; d_gene: TRBD1; abundance: NA; CDR3nt: TGTGCCAGCAGCTTGAGGTGGCAGGGGGCTGAAGATGGCTACACCTTC; CDR3aa: CASSLRWQGAEDGYTF
v_gene: TRBV4-3; j_gene: TRBJ2-2; d_gene: TRBD2; abundance: NA; CDR3nt: TGCGCCAGCAGCCATCTCCCGGGACTAGCGGGCCTCGGCGGGGAGCTGTTTTTT; CDR3aa: CASSHLPGLAGLGGELFF
v_gene: TRBV30; j_gene: TRBJ2-1; d_gene: NA; abundance: NA; CDR3nt: TGTGCCTCGGACTATAACAATGAGCAGTTCTTC; CDR3aa: CASDYNNEQFF
v_gene: TRBV12-3/TRBV12-4; j_gene: TRBJ2-7; d_gene: NA; abundance: NA; CDR3nt: TGTGCCAGCAGTTTTGGGCAGGGTGGCGAGCAGTACTTC; CDR3aa: CASSFGQGGEQYF
v_gene: TRBV2; j_gene: TRBJ2-7; d_gene: NA; abundance: NA; CDR3nt: TGTGCCAGCCTCGGATGGCGGCCGCTTGGGTTCGGCGAGCAGTACTTC; CDR3aa: CASLGWRPLGFGEQYF
v_gene: TRBV2; j_gene: TRBJ2-1; d_gene: NA; abundance: NA; CDR3nt: TGTGCCAGCAGTGAAGCAGGGGGCAATGAGCAGTTCTTC; CDR3aa: CASSEAGGNEQFF
v_gene: TRBV20-1; j_gene: TRBJ2-4; d_gene: NA; abundance: NA; CDR3nt: TGCAGTGCCGAGGGGGACATTCAGTACTTC; CDR3aa: CSAEGDIQYF
v_gene: TRBV28; j_gene: TRBJ1-1; d_gene: TRBD1; abundance: few; CDR3nt: TGTGCCAGCCCTGGGACAGGCGGTGTGGCGACTGAAGCTTTCTTT; CDR3aa: CASPGTGGVATEAFF
v_gene: TRBV9; j_gene: TRBJ2-1; d_gene: NA; abundance: few; CDR3nt: TGTGCCAGCAGCGCGGACTCTTACAATGAGCAGTTCTTC; CDR3aa: CASSADSYNEQFF
v_gene: TRBV2; j_gene: TRBJ2-3; d_gene: TRBD2; abundance: NA; CDR3nt: TGTGCCAGAGGACTAGCGGGAGTCATGATAGATACGCAGTATTTT; CDR3aa: CARGLAGVMIDTQYF
v_gene: TRBV4-2; j_gene: TRBJ2-2; d_gene: NA; abundance: NA; CDR3nt: TGTGCCAGCAGCCAAGTTAATACGGGCACCGGGGAGCTGTTTTTT; CDR3aa: CASSQVNTGTGELFF
v_gene: TRBV6-2/TRBV6-3; j_gene: TRBJ2-7; d_gene: TRBD2; abundance: NA; CDR3nt: TGTGCCAGCAGTTACATGCCGGCAACTAGCGGGAGTATTTACGAGCAGTACTTC; CDR3aa: CASSYMPATSGSIYEQYF
v_gene: TRBV6-6; j_gene: TRBJ2-7; d_gene: TRBD1; abundance: few; CDR3nt: TGTGCCAGCAGGAGACAGGGGTCTTCCTACGAGCAGTACTTC; CDR3aa: CASRRQGSSYEQYF
v_gene: TRBV2; j_gene: TRBJ2-3; d_gene: NA; abundance: once; CDR3nt: TGTGCCACACGTTCGACTAGATCGAGCACAGATACGCAGTATTTT; CDR3aa: CATRSTRSSTDTQYF
v_gene: TRBV5-1; j_gene: TRBJ1-4; d_gene: NA; abundance: NA; CDR3nt: TGTGCCAGCAGCTTCCTACAGGGCCCTGCCGAAAAACTGTTTTTT; CDR3aa: CASSFLQGPAEKLFF
v_gene: TRBV6-6; j_gene: TRBJ2-4; d_gene: NA; abundance: NA; CDR3nt: TGTGCCAGCAGTTACTTGGAGGGGACCCAGCACTTC; CDR3aa: CASSYLEGTQHF
v_gene: TRBV14; j_gene: TRBJ2-1; d_gene: TRBD2; abundance: once; CDR3nt: TGTGCCAGCAGCCCCTGGACTAGCGGGAGGAACAATGAGCAGTTCTTC; CDR3aa: CASSPWTSGRNNEQFF
v_gene: TRBV6-5; j_gene: TRBJ1-2; d_gene: NA; abundance: few; CDR3nt: TGTGCCAGTTCGCGAATTGATGGCTACACCTTC; CDR3aa: CASSRIDGYTF
v_gene: TRBV5-1; j_gene: TRBJ1-1; d_gene: NA; abundance: NA; CDR3nt: TGTGCCAGCAGCTGGATTGGGGCTCGGGACACTGAAGCTTTCTTT; CDR3aa: CASSWIGARDTEAFF
v_gene: TRBV29-1; j_gene: TRBJ1-2; d_gene: TRBD1; abundance: NA; CDR3nt: TGCAGCGTTGGGGACAGGAGCCATGGCTACACCTTC; CDR3aa: CSVGDRSHGYTF
v_gene: TRBV5-1; j_gene: TRBJ1-3; d_gene: NA; abundance: few; CDR3nt: TGCGCCAGCAGAGATCAGGCATCTGGAAACACCATATATTTT; CDR3aa: CASRDQASGNTIYF
v_gene: TRBV7-9; j_gene: TRBJ1-4; d_gene: NA; abundance: NA; CDR3nt: TGTGCCAGCAGCTCCCCAACCGTGCTGGGAGGGATACTGTTTTTT; CDR3aa: CASSSPTVLGGILFF
v_gene: TRBV10-3; j_gene: TRBJ1-1; d_gene: TRBD1; abundance: NA; CDR3nt: TGTGCCATCAGGGAGGGACAGGGGTGGTATGGTGAAGCTTTCTTT; CDR3aa: CAIREGQGWYGEAFF
v_gene: TRBV7-8; j_gene: TRBJ1-2; d_gene: NA; abundance: NA; CDR3nt: TGTGCCAGCAGCTTACAGGGGCACTATGGCTACACCTTC; CDR3aa: CASSLQGHYGYTF
v_gene: TRBV7-8; j_gene: TRBJ1-6; d_gene: NA; abundance: few; CDR3nt: TGTGCCAGCAGCTTTTCCAGGGCCAATTCACCCCTCCACTTT; CDR3aa: CASSFSRANSPLHF
v_gene: TRBV5-4; j_gene: TRBJ2-1; d_gene: NA; abundance: NA; CDR3nt: TGTGCCAGCAGCTCTGACACCTACAATGAGCAGTTCTTC; CDR3aa: CASSSDTYNEQFF
v_gene: TRBV7-6; j_gene: TRBJ2-3; d_gene: TRBD2; abundance: NA; CDR3nt: TGTGCCAGCAGCTTCGGCGGGAGTGGAGTAGATACGCAGTATTTT; CDR3aa: CASSFGGSGVDTQYF
v_gene: TRBV7-2; j_gene: TRBJ1-5; d_gene: NA; abundance: NA; CDR3nt: TGTGCCAGCAGCCTCGACGGTACTAGGCCCCAGCATTTT; CDR3aa: CASSLDGTRPQHF
v_gene: TRBV3-1/TRBV3-2; j_gene: TRBJ2-7; d_gene: NA; abundance: NA; CDR3nt: TGTGCCAGCAGCCAAGATCTGAGAGCGGCCCGTCTTCGGGGGAACGAGCAGTACTTC; CDR3aa: CASSQDLRAARLRGNEQYF
v_gene: TRBV5-1; j_gene: TRBJ2-3; d_gene: NA; abundance: NA; CDR3nt: TGCGCCAGCAGCCTATTAGCGGATACGAGTGGTACGCAGTATTTT; CDR3aa: CASSLLADTSGTQYF
v_gene: TRBV5-4; j_gene: TRBJ1-2; d_gene: NA; abundance: NA; CDR3nt: TGTGCCAGCAGCTTGATGGGGGAGGTACGGGGCTACACCTTC; CDR3aa: CASSLMGEVRGYTF
v_gene: TRBV28; j_gene: TRBJ2-7; d_gene: TRBD1; abundance: NA; CDR3nt: TGTGCCAGCAGTTTACCAGGGACAGGCTTCTACGAGCAGTACTTC; CDR3aa: CASSLPGTGFYEQYF
v_gene: TRBV7-9; j_gene: TRBJ2-1; d_gene: TRBD2; abundance: NA; CDR3nt: TGTGCCAGCAGCCCCGGGGTAGCGGGAGCGGACAATGAGCAGTTCTTC; CDR3aa: CASSPGVAGADNEQFF
v_gene: TRBV7-2; j_gene: TRBJ2-7; d_gene: TRBD1; abundance: NA; CDR3nt: TGTGCCAGCAGCTTTGGACAGGGAAGAGAGCAGTACTTC; CDR3aa: CASSFGQGREQYF